This is a list of T cell receptor beta chains from one sample in a study of T cell changes during pregnancy in multiple sclerosis. Profiling relied on immunoSEQ multiplex PCR, and the TCRdb table lists in-frame clones only, not all of them. The table shows about 63,000 clones, with 93% occurring only once. Sequencing was performed on CD8+ T cells from peripheral blood mononuclear cells, taken in the second trimester of pregnancy. The receptor source for this set is a female donor with multiple sclerosis, enrolled in a pregnancy study. Each CDR3 is given with its conserved first and last residue. The order of the fields is clone size, J gene, D gene, V gene, CDR3 protein, CDR3 DNA. A D gene is named only where the DNA matches it firmly. Size is omitted from some rows. Given values are once, few, many or a class for expanded clones.

NA TRBJ2-5 TRBD1 TRBV14 CASSQGIAAFTGGETQYF TGTGCCAGCAGCCAAGGTATCGCGGCCTTCACAGGGGGGGAGACCCAGTACTTC
NA TRBJ2-1 TRBD1 TRBV30 CAWSVGTGVGNEQFF TGTGCCTGGAGTGTGGGGACAGGGGTAGGCAATGAGCAGTTCTTC
NA TRBJ2-1 TRBD2 TRBV4-1 CASSQGASGRNEQFF TGCGCCAGCAGCCAGGGGGCTAGCGGGAGAAATGAGCAGTTCTTC
NA TRBJ1-5 NA TRBV6-1 CASSEAVRNSNQPQHF TGTGCCAGCAGTGAAGCCGTCAGGAATAGCAATCAGCCCCAGCATTTT
NA TRBJ1-2 NA TRBV7-2 CASSLGTGSYGYTF TGTGCCAGCAGCTTAGGAACAGGGAGCTATGGCTACACCTTC
NA TRBJ1-1 NA TRBV13 CASSLSQEREAFF TGTGCCAGCAGCCTTTCACAGGAACGTGAAGCTTTCTTT
NA TRBJ2-5 NA TRBV6-5 CASSYSAVSQETQYF TGTGCCAGCAGTTACTCGGCCGTATCTCAAGAGACCCAGTACTTC
NA TRBJ2-2 TRBD1 TRBV28 CASSRPEGDRGIGELFF TGTGCCAGCAGCCGCCCGGAAGGGGACAGGGGCATCGGGGAGCTGTTTTTT
NA TRBJ2-1 TRBD1 TRBV6-5 CASSSQGIDEQFF TGTGCCAGCAGCTCACAGGGGATCGATGAGCAGTTCTTC
NA TRBJ1-2 TRBD1 TRBV4-1 CASSQEPGQANYGYTF TGCGCCAGCAGCCAAGAACCGGGACAGGCAAACTATGGCTACACCTTC
NA TRBJ1-3 NA TRBV21-1 CASSTPTGLGDTIYF TGTGCCAGCAGCACACCTACAGGGTTAGGAGACACCATATATTTT
NA TRBJ1-1 NA TRBV6-1 CASKKGSTEAFF TGTGCCAGCAAAAAAGGGAGCACTGAAGCTTTCTTT
NA TRBJ1-3 TRBD1 TRBV10-3 CAISEGDSTGNTIYF TGTGCCATCAGTGAGGGGGACAGTACTGGAAACACCATATATTTT
NA TRBJ2-2 TRBD2 TRBV10-3 CATVAGGNTGELFF TGTGCCACCGTAGCGGGAGGCAACACCGGGGAGCTGTTTTTT
NA TRBJ2-1 TRBD2 TRBV7-2 CASSLGTSGYNEQFF TGTGCCAGCAGCTTGGGGACTAGCGGATACAATGAGCAGTTCTTC
NA TRBJ2-1 NA TRBV29-1 CSVEDRRYNEQFF TGCAGCGTTGAAGATCGCAGATACAATGAGCAGTTCTTC
NA TRBJ2-3 NA TRBV7-9 CASSPVEGTPPSTDTQYF TGTGCCAGCAGCCCAGTGGAAGGGACACCTCCTAGCACAGATACGCAGTATTTT
NA TRBJ2-1 TRBD2 TRBV7-8 CASSLEGLAVYNEQFF TGTGCCAGCAGCTTAGAGGGACTAGCGGTATACAATGAGCAGTTCTTC
NA TRBJ2-1 TRBD2 TRBV9 CASSPGLVGGEQFF TGTGCCAGCAGCCCGGGACTAGTAGGCGGTGAGCAGTTCTTC
NA TRBJ1-3 NA TRBV9 CASSVDSNSGNTIYF TGTGCCAGCAGCGTAGACAGCAACTCTGGAAACACCATATATTTT
NA TRBJ2-3 TRBD2 TRBV6-6 CASSYRREGPDTQYF TGTGCCAGCAGTTACCGGCGGGAGGGTCCAGATACGCAGTATTTT
NA TRBJ2-7 TRBD1 TRBV5-6 CASSLEEQGYAYEQYF TGTGCCAGCAGCTTGGAGGAACAGGGGTATGCCTACGAGCAGTACTTC
NA TRBJ2-1 NA TRBV19 CASSIGDSSYNEQFF TGTGCCAGTAGTATAGGAGACAGCTCCTACAATGAGCAGTTCTTC
NA TRBJ2-5 NA TRBV29-1 CSVAPRDSRQETQYF TGCAGCGTTGCGCCTCGGGACTCTAGGCAAGAGACCCAGTACTTC
NA TRBJ2-1 TRBD2 TRBV18 CASSPGTSGFNEQFF TGTGCCAGCTCACCAGGGACTAGCGGCTTCAATGAGCAGTTCTTC
NA TRBJ1-4 NA TRBV13 CASRGASEEKLFF TGTGCCAGCAGAGGGGCGTCTGAAGAAAAACTGTTTTTT
NA TRBJ2-4 TRBD1 TRBV19 CASSMTGGVNIQYF TGTGCCAGTAGTATGACAGGGGGGGTGAACATTCAGTACTTC
NA TRBJ2-3 TRBD2 TRBV4-3 CASSQGMGGRAPFDTDTQYF TGCGCCAGCAGCCAAGGGATGGGCGGGAGGGCCCCTTTCGACACAGATACGCAGTATTTT
NA TRBJ2-7 TRBD1 TRBV25-1 CASSDGQVYEQYF TGTGCCAGCAGTGATGGACAGGTCTACGAGCAGTACTTC
NA TRBJ2-7 NA TRBV13 CASSARGRYYEQYF TGTGCCAGCAGCGCCAGGGGGAGGTACTACGAGCAGTACTTC
NA TRBJ2-7 TRBD1 TRBV13 CASSYPGQGTYEQYF TGTGCCAGCAGCTACCCGGGACAGGGAACCTACGAGCAGTACTTC
NA TRBJ1-1 TRBD1 TRBV5-6 CASSNFRTGGNTEAFF TGTGCCAGCAGCAATTTTCGGACAGGCGGAAACACTGAAGCTTTCTTT
NA TRBJ2-7 TRBD2 TRBV7-9 CASSFPWGEGSYEQYF TGTGCCAGCAGCTTCCCATGGGGGGAGGGCTCCTACGAGCAGTACTTC
NA TRBJ1-1 TRBD1 TRBV11-2 CASSLGTGMNTEAFF TGTGCCAGCAGCTTAGGGACAGGGATGAACACTGAAGCTTTCTTT
NA TRBJ1-4 TRBD1 TRBV27 CASSYRGRTNEKLFF TGTGCCAGCAGTTACAGGGGGCGGACTAATGAAAAACTGTTTTTT
NA TRBJ1-4 NA TRBV2 CASSDPGAGGATNEKLFF TGTGCCAGCAGTGATCCGGGGGCGGGGGGAGCAACTAATGAAAAACTGTTTTTT
NA TRBJ1-1 NA TRBV19 CASSPDREDTEAFF TGTGCCAGTAGTCCCGACAGAGAGGACACTGAAGCTTTCTTT
NA TRBJ1-2 NA TRBV5-1 CASSLLSYPLDGYTF TGCGCCAGCAGCTTGCTGAGTTACCCATTAGATGGCTACACCTTC
NA TRBJ2-7 TRBD2 TRBV28 CASSLGTSGIMGYEQYF TGTGCCAGCAGTTTAGGGACTAGCGGAATAATGGGCTACGAGCAGTACTTC
NA TRBJ1-2 TRBD1 TRBV7-9 CASSSGQGGGYTF TGTGCCAGCAGCTCGGGACAGGGGGGTGGCTACACCTTC
NA TRBJ1-2 TRBD1 TRBV29-1 CSVKGQGSGNGYTF TGCAGCGTTAAAGGACAGGGGTCTGGTAATGGCTACACCTTC
NA TRBJ2-7 TRBD2 TRBV7-6 CASSLTSGRVTYEQYF TGTGCCAGCAGCTTAACTAGCGGGAGGGTCACCTACGAGCAGTACTTC
NA TRBJ1-2 NA TRBV29-1 CSVRAQDSYGYTF TGCAGCGTGAGGGCGCAGGACAGCTATGGCTACACCTTC
NA TRBJ2-7 TRBD2 TRBV7-9 CASSPPSGAFSYEQYF TGTGCCAGCAGCCCTCCTAGCGGGGCATTCTCCTACGAGCAGTACTTC
NA TRBJ2-1 NA TRBV19 CASSVGSYNEQFF TGTGCCAGTAGTGTCGGCTCCTACAATGAGCAGTTCTTC
NA TRBJ2-7 NA TRBV4-1 CASSQQNEQYF TGCGCCAGCAGCCAACAAAACGAGCAGTACTTC
NA TRBJ1-1 NA TRBV28 CASSLRGSTEAFF TGTGCCAGCAGTTTAAGGGGATCCACTGAAGCTTTCTTT
NA TRBJ2-3 TRBD2 TRBV7-9 CAIPGGLAGGTTSTDTQYF TGTGCCATACCGGGAGGGCTAGCGGGAGGCACCACTAGCACAGATACGCAGTATTTT
NA TRBJ2-3 NA TRBV21-1 CASSKSGNVLDTQYF TGTGCCAGCAGCAAGAGCGGGAATGTCTTAGATACGCAGTATTTT
few TRBJ2-1 TRBD2 TRBV12-5 CASWGLVGLYNEQFF TGTGCTAGTTGGGGACTAGTAGGGCTTTACAATGAGCAGTTCTTC
NA TRBJ2-2 TRBD2 TRBV5-4 CASSSGLAGSGELFF TGTGCCAGCAGCTCGGGACTAGCGGGATCCGGGGAGCTGTTTTTT
NA TRBJ2-1 TRBD2 TRBV7-6 CASSLAVLAGGYNEQFF TGTGCCAGCAGCTTAGCCGTACTAGCGGGAGGCTACAATGAGCAGTTCTTC